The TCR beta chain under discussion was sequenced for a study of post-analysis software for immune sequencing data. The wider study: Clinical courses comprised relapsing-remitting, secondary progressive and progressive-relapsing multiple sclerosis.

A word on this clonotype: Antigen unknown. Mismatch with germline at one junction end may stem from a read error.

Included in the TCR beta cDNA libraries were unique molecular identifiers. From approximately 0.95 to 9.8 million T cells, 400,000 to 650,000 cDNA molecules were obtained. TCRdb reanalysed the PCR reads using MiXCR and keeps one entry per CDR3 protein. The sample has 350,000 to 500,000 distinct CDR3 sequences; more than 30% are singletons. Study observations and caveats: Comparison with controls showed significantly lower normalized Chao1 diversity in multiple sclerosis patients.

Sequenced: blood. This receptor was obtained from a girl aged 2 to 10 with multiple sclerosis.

The CDR3 reads CASSQGDASYERYF. Written as DNA, the CDR3 is TGCGCCAGCAGCCAAGGCGACGCTTCCTACGAGCGGTACTTC. The V call is TRBV4-3, the J call TRBJ2-7; D remains ambiguous. This CDR3 region has 14 residues. Germline V lookup: CDR1 LGHNA, CDR2 YSLEER.